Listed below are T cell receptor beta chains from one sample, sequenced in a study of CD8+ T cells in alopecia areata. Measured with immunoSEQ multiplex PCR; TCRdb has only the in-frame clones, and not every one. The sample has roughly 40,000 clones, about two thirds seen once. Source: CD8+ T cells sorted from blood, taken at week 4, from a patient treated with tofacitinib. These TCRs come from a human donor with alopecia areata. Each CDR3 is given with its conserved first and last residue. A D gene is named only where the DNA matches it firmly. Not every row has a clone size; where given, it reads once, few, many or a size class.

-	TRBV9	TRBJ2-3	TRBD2	TGTGCCAGCAGCGTAGACGGCGGGGGAGGTGATACGCAGTATTTT	CASSVDGGGGDTQYF
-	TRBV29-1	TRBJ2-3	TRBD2	TGCAGCGCCGAAGGACTAGCGGGAGCTATCACAGATACGCAGTATTTT	CSAEGLAGAITDTQYF
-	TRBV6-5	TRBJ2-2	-	TGTGCCAGCACCATTAGCGGCCGAAGGGGCGGGGAGCTGTTTTTT	CASTISGRRGGELFF
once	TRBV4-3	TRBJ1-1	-	TGCGCCAGCAGCCAAGTGGAAACGTCCACTGAAGCTTTCTTT	CASSQVETSTEAFF
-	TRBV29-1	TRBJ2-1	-	TGCAGCGGCGTACTAGGGCCGGAACAGTTCTTC	CSGVLGPEQFF
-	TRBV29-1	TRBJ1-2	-	TGCAGCGTTCGGGGAGGTAACTATGGCTACACCTTC	CSVRGGNYGYTF
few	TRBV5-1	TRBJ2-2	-	TGCGCCAGCAACGTTCGGTCCGGGGAGCTGTTTTTT	CASNVRSGELFF
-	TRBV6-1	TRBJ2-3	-	TGTGCCAGCAGTCCTAGGGACGTCGCAGATACGCAGTATTTT	CASSPRDVADTQYF
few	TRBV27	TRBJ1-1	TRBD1	TGTGCCAGCAGGACAGGGGGTCGGGATTTCTTT	CASRTGGRDFF
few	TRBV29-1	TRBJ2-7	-	TGCAGCGTTGAGGGGGGGACAGTTGAAAACTACGAGCAGTACTTC	CSVEGGTVENYEQYF
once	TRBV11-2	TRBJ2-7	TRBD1	TGTGCCAGCATCTCGGGACAGTTAGGAAGGGAGCAGTACTTC	CASISGQLGREQYF
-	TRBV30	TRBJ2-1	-	TGTGCCTGGGACACCCTACGTGAGCAGTTCTTC	CAWDTLREQFF
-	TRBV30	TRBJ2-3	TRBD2	TGTGCCTGGAGTGTCCTCGGGGGGGCGTCAGATACGCAGTATTTT	CAWSVLGGASDTQYF
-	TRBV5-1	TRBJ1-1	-	TGCGCCAGCAGCCAGACAGAGACGAACACTGAAGCTTTCTTT	CASSQTETNTEAFF
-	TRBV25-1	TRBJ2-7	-	TGTGCCAGCAGTGAAGAGGGTTATCAGTACTTC	CASSEEGYQYF
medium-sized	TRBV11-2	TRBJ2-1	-	TGTGCCAGCAGCTTAACTCCGACTATCAATGAGCAGTTCTTC	CASSLTPTINEQFF
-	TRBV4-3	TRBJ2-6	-	TGCGCCAGCAGCCAAGATCGCCGGAGCTCTGGGGCCAACGTCCTGACTTTC	CASSQDRRSSGANVLTF
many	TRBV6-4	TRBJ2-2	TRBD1	TGTGCCAGCAGTGAGACAGGGGGCACCGGGGAGCTGTTTTTT	CASSETGGTGELFF
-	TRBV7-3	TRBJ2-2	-	TGTGCCAGCAGCACCGACTCTGGTGCCGGGGAGCTGTTTTTT	CASSTDSGAGELFF
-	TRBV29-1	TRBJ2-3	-	TGCAGCGTTCAACCGGCGGTGCTTAGCACAGATACGCAGTATTTT	CSVQPAVLSTDTQYF
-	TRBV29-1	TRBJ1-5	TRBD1	TGCAGCGTTCCCCCGGACAGGGGGCCGAGCAATCAGCCCCAGCATTTT	CSVPPDRGPSNQPQHF
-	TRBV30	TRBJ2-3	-	TGTGCCTGGGTGTTTGGGGATACGCAGTATTTT	CAWVFGDTQYF
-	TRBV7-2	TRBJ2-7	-	TGTGCCAGCAGCTCAAGTGGTAGCTCCTACGAGCAGTACTTC	CASSSSGSSYEQYF
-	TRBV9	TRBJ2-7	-	TGTGCCAGCAGCGTAGCTTCAGGGCCCTCCTACGAGCAGTACTTC	CASSVASGPSYEQYF
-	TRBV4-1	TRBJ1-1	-	TGCGCCAGCAGCCACGGAGGGAGGAAAGCTTTCTTT	CASSHGGRKAFF
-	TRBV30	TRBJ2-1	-	TGTGCCTGGAGTTTGGGGGGCAATGAGCAGTTCTTC	CAWSLGGNEQFF
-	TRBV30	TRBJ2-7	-	TGTGCCTGGAGTCCGGGGTCCTACGAGCAGTACTTC	CAWSPGSYEQYF
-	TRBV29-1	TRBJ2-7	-	TGCAGCGCTCGGGGAGGCTACGAGCAGTACTTC	CSARGGYEQYF
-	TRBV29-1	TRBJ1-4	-	TGCAGCGTTGAGGCTGAGAGGGAGGAACTGTTTTTT	CSVEAEREELFF
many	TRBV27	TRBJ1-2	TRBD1	TGTGCCAGCAGTTCGAAAAATACCGGGACAGGGAATGGCTACACCTTC	CASSSKNTGTGNGYTF
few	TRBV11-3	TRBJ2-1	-	TGTGCCAGCTTGCCGGGGCATACCTACAATGAGCAGTTCTTC	CASLPGHTYNEQFF
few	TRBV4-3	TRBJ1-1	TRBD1	TGCGCCAGCAGCCAGGTTGACAGGGGTGGCACTGAAGCTTTCTTT	CASSQVDRGGTEAFF
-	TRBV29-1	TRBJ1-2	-	TGCAGCGTTGCGGACGATGGGGAAGGCTACACCTTC	CSVADDGEGYTF
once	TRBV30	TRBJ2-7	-	TGTGCCTGGAGCTATACTCGTTTCTACTACGAGCAGTACTTC	CAWSYTRFYYEQYF
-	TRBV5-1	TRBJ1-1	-	TGCGCCAGCAGCTCCGATACTGAAGCTTTCTTT	CASSSDTEAFF
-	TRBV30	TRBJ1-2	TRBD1	TGTGCCACCAGGACAGGGAGTTTTTATGGCTACACCTTC	CATRTGSFYGYTF
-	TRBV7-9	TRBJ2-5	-	TGTGCCAGCAGCTTAACCTACAGGAGCGACCTCCAAGAGACCCAGTACTTC	CASSLTYRSDLQETQYF
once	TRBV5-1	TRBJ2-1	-	TGCGCCAGCAGAGGAGGAACGGGGGCCTACAATGAGCAGTTCTTC	CASRGGTGAYNEQFF
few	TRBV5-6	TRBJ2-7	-	TGTGCCAGCAGCTTGGGGACAGCTAAGCAGTACTTC	CASSLGTAKQYF
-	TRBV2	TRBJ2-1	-	TGTGCCAGCAGAGACCTTAGCTGGGGGAAGAATGAGCAGTTCTTC	CASRDLSWGKNEQFF
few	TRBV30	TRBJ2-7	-	TGTGCCTGGGACGGCAGGGGCGGCGAGCAGTACTTC	CAWDGRGGEQYF
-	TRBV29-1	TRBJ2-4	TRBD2	TGCAGCGTTTCGGGGAGGGGTGACAAAAACATTCAGTACTTC	CSVSGRGDKNIQYF
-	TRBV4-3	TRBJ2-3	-	TGCGCCACTGCTGACAGCGTGATTCGAGATACGCAGTATTTT	CATADSVIRDTQYF
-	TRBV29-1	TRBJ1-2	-	TGCAGCGTTGACTTAGGTACAGCTTCTTCTAACTATGGCTACACCTTC	CSVDLGTASSNYGYTF
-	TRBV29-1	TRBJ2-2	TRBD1	TGCAGCGTCGCCGGGACAGTTGAGAACACCGGGGAGCTGTTTTTT	CSVAGTVENTGELFF
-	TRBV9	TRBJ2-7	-	TGTGCCAGCAGCGGCGGTAGCTCCTACGAGCAGTACTTC	CASSGGSSYEQYF